A selection of T cell receptor beta chains follows, all from one sample in a study of Ad26.COV2.S vaccination and SARS-CoV-2 variants. The data were produced by immunoSEQ multiplex PCR, yet TCRdb's version contains in-frame clones alone and is incomplete. The sample has around 300,000 clones, 80% to 90% seen once. The sequencing here drew on peripheral blood, taken in a trial of Ad26.COV2.S vaccine versus placebo. All receptors derive from a person between 18 and 65 years old who received the Ad26.COV2.S COVID-19 vaccine or a placebo. CDR3s include the opening cysteine and the closing phenylalanine or tryptophan. The D gene is left open where the match is weak. Clone size is shown for a subset of rows, as once, few, many or a class of expanded clone.

V gene	CDR3 length	D gene	J gene	clone size	CDR3 protein	CDR3 DNA
TRBV28	13	TRBD1	TRBJ1-2	-	CASSLGQNYGYTF	TGTGCCAGCAGTTTGGGACAGAACTATGGCTACACCTTC
TRBV5-1	16	-	TRBJ1-2	-	CASSLFNSAPNYGYTF	TGCGCCAGCAGCTTGTTCAACAGCGCCCCTAACTATGGCTACACCTTC
TRBV24-1	14	TRBD1	TRBJ2-1	-	CATSDLLSGGEQFF	TGTGCCACCAGTGACCTTCTATCAGGGGGCGAGCAGTTCTTC
TRBV5-6	13	TRBD2	TRBJ2-2	-	CASSLVGGKELFF	TGTGCCAGCAGCTTGGTCGGGGGGAAGGAGCTGTTTTTT
TRBV9	16	TRBD1	TRBJ1-2	-	CASSVDLTGGDGGYTF	TGTGCCAGCAGCGTAGACCTGACAGGGGGCGATGGAGGCTACACCTTC
TRBV5-4	18	-	TRBJ1-4	-	CASSSPDLSNPPGEKLFF	TGTGCCAGCAGCTCCCCGGACTTATCGAACCCGCCGGGTGAAAAACTGTTTTTT
TRBV19	13	-	TRBJ2-5	once	CASSIRGWETQYF	TGTGCCAGTAGTATCAGGGGTTGGGAGACCCAGTACTTC
TRBV6-5	13	-	TRBJ2-5	-	CASTLLGVGTQYF	TGTGCCAGCACTTTATTGGGAGTGGGGACCCAGTACTTC
TRBV7-2	16	TRBD2	TRBJ2-5	-	CASSGRLASGRETQYF	TGTGCCAGCAGCGGACGACTGGCTAGCGGGAGGGAGACCCAGTACTTC
TRBV7-8	12	-	TRBJ2-2	-	CASSEAVGELFF	TGTGCCAGCAGCGAAGCGGTCGGGGAGCTGTTTTTT
TRBV7-9	13	-	TRBJ2-1	-	CASSLGSYNEQFF	TGTGCCAGCAGCTTAGGGTCATACAATGAGCAGTTCTTC
TRBV5-1	12	-	TRBJ1-2	-	CASSLGGYGYTF	TGCGCCAGCAGCCTGGGAGGTTATGGCTACACCTTC
TRBV28	16	-	TRBJ1-4	-	CASSLRTAATNEKLFF	TGTGCCAGCAGTTTAAGGACCGCAGCAACTAATGAAAAACTGTTTTTT
TRBV7-2	13	TRBD1	TRBJ1-2	-	CASSQQGQGGYTF	TGTGCCAGCAGCCAACAGGGGCAGGGTGGCTACACCTTC
TRBV30	13	-	TRBJ1-6	few	CAWRGLPREPLHF	TGTGCCTGGAGAGGACTTCCCAGGGAACCCCTCCACTTT
TRBV6-4	16	TRBD2	TRBJ2-3	-	CASSPRLAASTDTQYF	TGTGCCAGCAGTCCTCGACTAGCGGCTAGCACAGATACGCAGTATTTT